This TCR beta chain emerged from a study of cytomegalovirus exposure and HLA in healthy donors. Whole-study findings and limits: Sequencing depth roughly uniform across donors was assumed in presence/absence analyses. HLA allele associations emerged for roughly 16,000 TCR beta sequences in a later analysis, at 0.05 false discovery rate. Reported performance of the classifier showed diagnosis of cytomegalovirus status with high specificity and sensitivity.

Note on this clone: What it recognizes is unknown.

V was shortened by 0 bases and J by 4 bases, with 10 bases between the two germline ends. This CDR3 has 14 amino acids. Germline CDR1 is MNHNS and CDR2 is SASEGT. It was with 60 Vbeta and 13 Jbeta primers that the PCR ran. The data were produced by immunoSEQ multiplex PCR, yet TCRdb's version contains in-frame clones alone and is incomplete. The repertoire consists of some 150,000 clones, with under 10% occurring once and the leading ten covering approximately 7.5%. The gene calls are TRBV6-1 and TRBJ2-7; D may be TRBD2 (6 bases). Material: PBMCs. The TCR was taken from a woman between 40 and 55 years old in good health and CMV-seropositive. CDR3 amino acids: CASSEAGGEYEQYF. CDR3 nucleotides: TGTGCCAGCAGTGAAGCGGGCGGGGAGTACGAGCAGTACTTC.